The 14 T cell receptor beta chains presented below share a single source sample, sequenced in a study of OX40 agonist ivuxolimab in advanced cancers. Generated by immunoSEQ multiplex PCR, the TCRdb table keeps only in-frame clones and is missing some. Of 97,000 or so clones listed, around 90% are singletons. Sequenced material: CD4+ or CD8+ T cells sorted from blood, taken in a trial of the OX40 agonist ivuxolimab. These receptors came from an adult with an advanced solid tumor such as melanoma, head and neck, liver or kidney cancer.

This clone came up once. V and J are TRBV19 and TRBJ2-5; 7 bases are shared with TRBD1. Losses at the gene ends were 6 bases for V and 5 bases for J; bases not matched to a gene: 3. The CDR3 is 12 residues long. Germline-derived CDR1 and CDR2 are LNHDA and SQIVND (reference sequence). CDR3: CASSRQGETQYF. CDR3 bases: TGTGCCAGTAGCCGACAGGGTGAGACCCAGTACTTC.

On this clone itself: One end of the junction is discordant with germline, which a read error may explain. V gene TRBV5-1 combines with J gene TRBJ1-1, with D possibly being TRBD1 (5 bases). Per germline, CDR1 SGHRS and CDR2 YFSETQ. The CDR3 is 14 residues long. The CDR3 region has the DNA TGCGCCCGCAGCTCGGCGGGGGGGAACACTGAAGCTTTCTTT. Translated: CARSSAGGNTEAFF.

This chain connects TRBV30 to TRBJ2-7; 11 bases line up with TRBD1. The CDR3 spans 19 residues. Trimming took 4 bases from V and 4 from J; bases not matched to a gene: 21. Germline V gives CDR1 GTSNPN, CDR2 SVGIG (reference sequence). The CDR3 bases are TGTGCCTGGACTACCCCTACATCTTCCCGGACAGGGGGCAGGTACGAGCAGTACTTC. It specifies CAWTTPTSSRTGGRYEQYF.

This clone has a single count. The rearrangement links TRBV7-9 to TRBJ1-2; D perhaps matches TRBD1 (6 bases). V was clipped by 5 bases and J by 8 bases, with 15 bases between them. The V gene's germline CDR1 is SEHNR and CDR2 FQNEAQ (reference sequence). The CDR3 has 13 residues. The DNA for the CDR3 is TGTGCCAGCAGCCACGCGGGGGCTGGGGGCTACACCTTC. Translating gives CASSHAGAGGYTF. The full variable domain, rest sourced from reference TRBV7-9 and TRBJ1-2, is DTGVSQNPRHKITKRGQNVTFRCDPISEHNRLYWYRQTLGQGPEFLTYFQNEAQLEKSRLLSDRFSAERPKGSFSTLEIQRTEQGDSAMYLCASSHAGAGGYTFGSGTRLTVV.

The gene calls are TRBV5-1 and TRBJ1-5; D is possibly TRBD1 (5 bases). V was cut by 5 bases and J by 4 bases, with 10 bases left in between. This CDR3 spans 13 amino acids. Per the germline V gene, CDR1 is SGHRS and CDR2 is YFSETQ. The chain's CDR3 is CASRQTANQPQHF. The CDR3 DNA sequence: TGCGCCAGCAGACAGACAGCTAATCAGCCCCAGCATTTT.

The J gene is TRBJ2-7, the V gene TRBV28; D unclear. The germline V and J ends were trimmed by 3 bases and 3 bases, with 12 bases remaining between them. Germline loops: CDR1 MDHEN, CDR2 SYDVKM. There are 14 residues in the CDR3. CDR3 bases: TGTGCCAGCAGTTTTGGCAATAGGCTCTACGAGCAGTACTTC. Its translation: CASSFGNRLYEQYF.

The CDR3 loop reads CASSTGSAQYF. The DNA of the CDR3 is TGTGCCAGCAGTACGGGGTCAGCGCAGTATTTT. The chain uses TRBV6-5 and TRBJ2-3, with D possibly matching TRBD2 (5 bases). CDR1 and CDR2 (germline): MNHEY, SVGAGI. The CDR3 extends over 11 amino acids. V gave up 5 bases and J gave up 10 bases, with 10 bases separating them.

This chain uses TRBV19 with TRBJ2-4, with 10 bases aligning to TRBD1. Looked up from germline, CDR1 is LNHDA and CDR2 is SQIVND (reference sequence). Trimming took 3 bases from V and 1 from J; bases not matched to a gene: 6. The CDR3 extends over 17 amino acids. The CDR3: CASSISRDRGAKNIQYF. For the CDR3, the DNA is TGTGCCAGTAGTATCTCACGGGACAGGGGTGCCAAAAACATTCAGTACTTC.

The chain recombines TRBV9 with TRBJ2-3, with a possible D match to TRBD1 (5 bases). This CDR3 region has 15 residues. Germline CDR1 reads SGDLS; CDR2 reads YYNGEE. Trimming took 0 bases from V and 4 from J, leaving 12 bases between them. Here the CDR3 DNA reads TGTGCCAGCAGCGTAGGGGCCAGGGTTGCAGATACGCAGTATTTT. This sequence encodes CASSVGARVADTQYF.

The rearrangement links TRBV7-2 to TRBJ2-1; 9 bases are a match to TRBD2. Looked up from germline, CDR1 is SGHTA and CDR2 is FQGNSA. Trimming removed 4 bases from V and 1 base from J; junction bases left unmatched: 8. The CDR3 has 17 amino acids. The CDR3: CASSSGGLAGSYNEQFF. As DNA, the CDR3 is TGTGCCAGCAGCTCCGGGGGGCTAGCGGGATCCTACAATGAGCAGTTCTTC. The full variable domain, completed using reference TRBV7-2 and TRBJ2-1, is GAGVSQSPSNKVTEKGKDVELRCDPISGHTALYWYRQSLGQGLEFLIYFQGNSAPDKSGLPSDRFSAERTGGSVSTLTIQRTQQEDSAVYLCASSSGGLAGSYNEQFFGPGTRLTVL.

This clone has only one observation. The chain recombines TRBV15 with TRBJ1-3, with D perhaps matching TRBD1 (5 bases). Germline V gene sequence: CDR1 LNHNV, CDR2 YYDKDF (reference sequence). V dropped 3 bases and J dropped 0 bases, with 18 bases sitting between them. CDR3 size: 18 residues. CDR3 sequence (DNA): TGTGCCACCAGCAGGCTCCCGGGACTTTCGATCTCTGGAAACACCATATATTTT. It translates to CATSRLPGLSISGNTIYF.

The chain couples TRBV5-4 to TRBJ2-5; D unresolved. CDR1 and CDR2 (germline): SGHNT, YYREEE (reference sequence). With 2 bases removed from V and 3 bases from J, the gap between germline ends came to 2 bases. The CDR3 totals 11 residues. The CDR3 sequence: CASSFEETQYF. CDR3 nucleotide sequence: TGTGCCAGCAGCTTTGAAGAGACCCAGTACTTC.

This clone appeared a single time. This chain links TRBV27 with TRBJ2-2; 8 bases match TRBD2. In germline, CDR1 is MNHEY, CDR2 SMNVEV (reference sequence). Trimming took 5 bases from V and 0 from J; bases not matched to a gene: 11. The CDR3 is 18 residues long. CDR3 DNA: TGTGCCAGCAGTATGAGGCGCGGGGGGTTCGCGAACACCGGGGAGCTGTTTTTT. This gives the protein CASSMRRGGFANTGELFF.

The chain recombines TRBV15 with TRBJ2-5; TRBD1 might be the D (6 bases). The CDR3 loop spans 17 amino acids. Germline V CDR1 and CDR2: LNHNV, YYDKDF (reference sequence). Trimming left V 0 bases short and J 5 bases short, with 19 bases between. The CDR3 bases are TGTGCCACCAGCAGAGAGGGCCTGGGACACGTATCTGAGACCCAGTACTTC. Amino acids: CATSREGLGHVSETQYF. Filled out from reference TRBV15 and TRBJ2-5, the complete variable domain reads DAMVIQNPRYQVTQFGKPVTLSCSQTLNHNVMYWYQQKSSQAPKLLFHYYDKDFNNEADTPDNFQSRRPNTSFCFLDIRSPGLGDTAMYLCATSREGLGHVSETQYFGPGTRLLVL.